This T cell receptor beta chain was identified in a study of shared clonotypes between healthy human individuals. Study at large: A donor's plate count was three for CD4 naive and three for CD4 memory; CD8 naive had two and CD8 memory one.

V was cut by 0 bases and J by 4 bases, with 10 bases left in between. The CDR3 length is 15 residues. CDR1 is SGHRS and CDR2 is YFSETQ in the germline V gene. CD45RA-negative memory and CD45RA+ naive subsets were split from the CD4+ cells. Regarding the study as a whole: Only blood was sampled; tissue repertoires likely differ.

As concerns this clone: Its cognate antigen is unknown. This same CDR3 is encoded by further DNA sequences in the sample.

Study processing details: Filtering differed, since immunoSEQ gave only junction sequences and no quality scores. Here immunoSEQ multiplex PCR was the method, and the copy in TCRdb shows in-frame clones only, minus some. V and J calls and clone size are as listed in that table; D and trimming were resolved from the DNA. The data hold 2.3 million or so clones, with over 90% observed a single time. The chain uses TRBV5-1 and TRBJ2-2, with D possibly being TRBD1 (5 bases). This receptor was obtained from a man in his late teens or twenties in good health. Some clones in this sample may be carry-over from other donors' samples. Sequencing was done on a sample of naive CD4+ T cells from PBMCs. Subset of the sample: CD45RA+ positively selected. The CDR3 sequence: CASSLVAGSTGELFF. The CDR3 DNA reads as TGCGCCAGCAGCTTGGTTGCAGGGTCCACCGGGGAGCTGTTTTTT. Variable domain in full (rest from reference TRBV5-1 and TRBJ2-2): KAGVTQTPRYLIKTRGQQVTLSCSPISGHRSVSWYQQTPGQGLQFLFEYFSETQRNKGNFPGRFSGRQFSNSRSEMNVSTLELGDSALYLCASSLVAGSTGELFFGEGSRLTVL.